This entry lists 25 T cell receptor beta chains sequenced from one sample in a study of T cells in Graves' hyperthyroidism and ophthalmopathy. Amplification of TCR beta CDR3 regions was performed using RNA transcripts as template. The TCR CDR3 first-round RT-PCR relied on the HTBI primer set. TCRdb independently ran MiXCR on the multiplex PCR reads; one entry per CDR3 protein. This sample has about 590,000 distinct CDR3 sequences, with about a sixth found just once. Sequenced sample: blood. Receptor source: a woman under 40 with Graves' hyperthyroidism.

This clonotype was counted at least ten times. The V call is TRBV11-2, the J call TRBJ1-1, with D unclear. CDR1 is SGHAT, CDR2 FQNNGV, per germline. V was cut by 1 base and J by 0 bases, with 9 bases left in between. This CDR3 spans 15 amino acids. CDR3 DNA sequence: TGTGCCAGCAGCTTAGTTTGGGGAATGAACACTGAAGCTTTCTTT. Translated, it gives CASSLVWGMNTEAFF.

This clonotype was counted at least ten times. The chain employs TRBV14 and TRBJ2-5; D might be TRBD1 (6 bases). V lost 2 bases, J lost 7 bases, and 17 bases lay in between. This CDR3 has 15 residues. CDR1 and CDR2 (germline): SGHDN, FVKESK. CDR3 DNA sequence: TGTGCCAGCAGCCAACTACAGGGAACTCAGGTGACCCAGTACTTC. Translated: CASSQLQGTQVTQYF. The whole variable domain, remainder taken from reference TRBV14 and TRBJ2-5, is EAGVTQFPSHSVIEKGQTVTLRCDPISGHDNLYWYRRVMGKEIKFLLHFVKESKQDESGMPNNRFLAERTGGTYSTLKVQPAELEDSGVYFCASSQLQGTQVTQYFGPGTRLLVL.

The gene calls are TRBV7-2 and TRBJ1-3; unclear D gene. This CDR3 region has 15 residues. Germline CDR1 reads SGHTA; CDR2 reads FQGNSA. Trimming removed 5 bases at V and 2 bases at J, with 13 bases between. The CDR3 nucleotides are TGTGCCAGCAGCCCGCCCGTCGCTCCTGGAAACACCATATATTTT. Amino acids: CASSPPVAPGNTIYF.

This clonotype was seen at least ten times. The chain employs TRBV29-1 and TRBJ2-7; 9 bases line up with TRBD1. The CDR3 covers 14 residues. The trim removed 4 bases at V and 2 bases at J, leaving 6 bases unmatched. Germline V gene data show CDR1 as SQVTM and CDR2 as ANQGSEA. In DNA form, the CDR3 reads TGCAGCGTTGTTAGCCGGGACAGGGCCTACGAGCAGTACTTC. The encoded protein is CSVVSRDRAYEQYF.

The sample holds many counts of this clonotype. The chain uses TRBV12-3 or TRBV12-4 and TRBJ2-7; D unclear. V lost 5 bases to trimming and J lost 6 bases, with 23 bases between them. The CDR3 consists of 16 residues. The CDR3 here is CASSPGPELGTFEQYF. In nucleotides, the CDR3 is TGTGCCAGCAGTCCTGGACCGGAATTAGGAACTTTCGAGCAGTACTTC.

This clonotype was seen ten or more times. V gene TRBV27 combines with J gene TRBJ1-6; D gene unclear. Germline CDR1 is MNHEY and CDR2 is SMNVEV (reference sequence). The length of the CDR3 is 15 residues. The V and J ends lost 1 base and 7 bases respectively, with 11 bases between them. The CDR3 loop reads CASSLYLAVNSPLHF. The CDR3 DNA sequence: TGTGCCAGCAGTTTATACTTGGCAGTAAATTCACCCCTCCACTTT.

This clonotype was recorded only once. This sequence joins TRBV6-4 and TRBJ1-5; 8 nucleotides align to TRBD1. Germline V gene data show CDR1 as MRHNA and CDR2 as SNTAGT. The CDR3 runs to 13 residues. Trimming cost V 6 bases and J 7 bases; bases outside gene matches: 5. The CDR3, as DNA: TGTGCCAGCAGATCAGGGGGCCACCAGCCCCAGCATTTT. Protein: CASRSGGHQPQHF.

CDR3 residues: CSARTSETSYEQYF. CDR3 DNA: TGCAGTGCTAGGACCTCTGAAACTTCCTACGAGCAGTACTTC. The chain links TRBV20-1 to TRBJ2-7, with no clear D. This CDR3 region has 14 residues. V was clipped by 3 bases and J by 1 base, with 13 bases between them. Germline V lookup: CDR1 DFQATT, CDR2 SNEGSKA (reference sequence).

Ten or more counts support this clonotype. The CDR3 DNA sequence: TGTGCCTTGGACAAGCGGACCTACGAGCAGTACTTC. It is translated as CALDKRTYEQYF. The chain employs TRBV30 and TRBJ2-7, with D possibly called TRBD1 or TRBD2 (5 bases each). The CDR3 has 12 residues. V dropped 7 bases and J dropped 2 bases, with 12 bases sitting between them. Germline-derived CDR1 and CDR2 are GTSNPN and SVGIG (reference sequence).

This clonotype appeared many times. V is TRBV3-1 and J is TRBJ2-3; D ambiguous. V was clipped by 4 bases and J by 6 bases, with 8 bases between them. The germline gives CDR1 LGHDT, CDR2 YNNKEL (reference sequence). The CDR3 is 12 amino acids. The CDR3 DNA sequence: TGTGCCAGCAGCCCCCACAAGGATACGCAGTATTTT. Encoded protein: CASSPHKDTQYF.

This clonotype has a handful of counts. This chain joins TRBV18 and TRBJ1-1; perhaps TRBD1 as D (6 bases). The CDR3 is 15 residues long. The germline V gene encodes CDR1 KGHSH and CDR2 LQKENI. With 2 bases removed from V and 1 base from J, the gap between germline ends came to 11 bases. CDR3 amino acids: CASSPVRGPNTEAFF. The CDR3 region has the DNA TGTGCCAGCTCACCAGTTCGGGGGCCGAACACTGAAGCTTTCTTT.

This clonotype came up many times. The chain employs TRBV30 and TRBJ2-2; D may be TRBD2 (6 bases). Between the trimmed V and J ends, which lost 1 base and 4 bases, there was a span of 13 bases. CDR3 length: 15 residues. In germline, CDR1 is GTSNPN, CDR2 SVGIG (reference sequence). The CDR3 region is CAWSAWRASTGELFF. CDR3 nucleotides: TGTGCCTGGAGTGCTTGGAGGGCGAGCACCGGGGAGCTGTTTTTT.

Many counts were recorded for this clonotype. CDR3 amino acids: CASSRPENSPLHF. CDR3 DNA sequence: TGTGCCAGCTCGCGCCCGGAGAATTCACCCCTCCACTTT. The rearrangement joins TRBV18 to TRBJ1-6; no clear D gene. CDR1 KGHSH and CDR2 LQKENI come from the germline V gene. CDR3 size: 13 residues. The V gene lost 6 bases and the J gene lost 7 bases, with 10 bases spanning the gap.

This clonotype was detected a few times. As DNA, the CDR3 is TGCGCCAGCAGAGCTGCTTACAATGAGCAGTTCTTC. Residues: CASRAAYNEQFF. The chain carries TRBV10-2 and TRBJ2-1; D is unresolved. Trimming took 6 bases from V and 4 from J, leaving 7 bases between them. The CDR3 length is 12 residues. Germline loops: CDR1 WSHSY, CDR2 SAAADI.

This clonotype was observed at least ten times. The V call is TRBV10-2, the J call TRBJ1-5, with D maybe TRBD1 (5 bases). V dropped 2 bases and J dropped 0 bases, with 17 bases sitting between them. Germline lookup yields CDR1 WSHSY and CDR2 SAAADI. CDR3 size: 18 residues. CDR3 DNA sequence: TGCGCCAGCAGTGAGCCCCCACAAGTAGGACATAGCAATCAGCCCCAGCATTTT. The encoded protein is CASSEPPQVGHSNQPQHF.

This clonotype occurred many times. This sequence joins TRBV4-1 and TRBJ2-1; TRBD2 aligns across 12 bases. V was clipped by 1 base and J by 4 bases; unmatched bases: 2. This CDR3 has 16 amino acids. CDR1 is MGHRA and CDR2 is YSYEKL in the germline V gene. The CDR3 DNA reads TGCGCCAGCAGCCAAGGCACTAGCGGGGGGTACAATGAGCAGTTCTTC. Its protein product is CASSQGTSGGYNEQFF.

This clonotype was recorded many times. The chain links TRBV10-3 to TRBJ2-3; tentative D call: TRBD1 (6 bases). Trimming shortened V by 2 bases and J by 4 bases, and 19 bases separated the two germline ends. This CDR3 is built from 17 residues. Germline V lookup: CDR1 ENHRY, CDR2 SYGVKD. The CDR3 DNA reads as TGTGCCATCAGTGAGACAGACCTGGACAGTCTGGCAGATACGCAGTATTTT. This sequence encodes CAISETDLDSLADTQYF.

This clonotype was seen at least ten times. The chain recombines TRBV7-2 with TRBJ2-7; D ambiguous. The CDR3 sequence is 14 residues long. Germline V CDR1 and CDR2: SGHTA, FQGNSA. The V end was cut by 2 bases, the J end by 0 bases, with 8 bases between. CDR3 nucleotides: TGTGCCAGCAGCTTATACAGCGCCTCCTACGAGCAGTACTTC. Translating gives CASSLYSASYEQYF. Looking up the rest from reference TRBV7-2 and TRBJ2-7 gives the full variable domain: GAGVSQSPSNKVTEKGKDVELRCDPISGHTALYWYRQSLGQGLEFLIYFQGNSAPDKSGLPSDRFSAERTGGSVSTLTIQRTQQEDSAVYLCASSLYSASYEQYFGPGTRLTVT.

This clonotype has more than one count but fewer than ten. DNA for the CDR3: TGTGCCACCAGAAGCGGAGAGACCCAGTACTTC. This translates into CATRSGETQYF. The chain recombines TRBV27 with TRBJ2-5; maybe TRBD2 (5 bases). V was shortened by 10 bases and J by 4 bases, with 10 bases between the two germline ends. Germline CDR1 and CDR2: MNHEY and SMNVEV (reference sequence). The CDR3 is made up of 11 amino acids.

The chain carries TRBV30 and TRBJ1-5; D is unclear. This CDR3 spans 13 amino acids. Trimming took 5 bases from V and 4 from J, leaving 12 bases between them. Germline V gene data show CDR1 as GTSNPN and CDR2 as SVGIG (reference sequence). CDR3 in amino acids: CAWGRDTNQPQHF. CDR3 bases: TGTGCCTGGGGTCGCGATACGAATCAGCCCCAGCATTTT.

This clonotype was counted ten times or more. The chain employs TRBV20-1 and TRBJ2-7; D is unresolved. The CDR3 consists of 10 residues. V shed 6 bases and J shed 4 bases, with 7 bases lying between them. From germline, CDR1 is DFQATT and CDR2 SNEGSKA (reference sequence). This CDR3 reads CSAGDYEQYF. The CDR3 region has the DNA TGCAGTGCGGGTGATTACGAGCAGTACTTC.

This chain's CDR3 is CSARGDRGVYGNTIYF. The CDR3 DNA follows: TGCAGTGCTAGAGGGGACAGGGGTGTCTACGGAAACACCATATATTTT. This chain connects TRBV20-1 to TRBJ1-3; 10 bases fit TRBD1. With V trimmed by 1 base and J by 4 bases, 7 bases remained unmatched. Per the germline V gene, CDR1 is DFQATT and CDR2 is SNEGSKA (reference sequence). The CDR3 is 16 residues long.

This clonotype was counted ten times or more. This sequence joins TRBV20-1 and TRBJ1-4; D is unresolved. Looked up from germline, CDR1 is DFQATT and CDR2 is SNEGSKA (reference sequence). With 5 bases removed from V and 0 bases from J, the gap between germline ends came to 10 bases. The CDR3 spans 14 residues. Here the CDR3 reads CSAPMQATNEKLFF. Here the CDR3 DNA reads TGCAGTGCTCCGATGCAGGCAACTAATGAAAAACTGTTTTTT.

The J gene is TRBJ1-1, the V gene TRBV5-1; D gene unclear. Germline-derived CDR1 and CDR2 are SGHRS and YFSETQ. The ends were cut back, 7 bases at V and 2 bases at J, with 18 bases in the middle. The CDR3 covers 15 residues. CDR3 protein: CASGPAGGPNTEAFF. CDR3 nucleotides: TGCGCCAGCGGCCCGGCGGGAGGGCCCAACACTGAAGCTTTCTTT.

The table lists this clonotype with many counts. The chain carries TRBV2 and TRBJ2-7; D possibly corresponds to TRBD2 (5 bases). Trimming shortened V by 10 bases and J by 0 bases, and 13 bases separated the two germline ends. CDR1 is SNHLY, CDR2 FYNNEI, per germline. The CDR3 is 13 amino acids. The CDR3 loop reads CATRGGPSYEQYF. DNA of the CDR3: TGTGCCACCCGAGGCGGGCCCTCCTACGAGCAGTACTTC.